What follows are 32 T cell receptor beta chains derived from one specimen sequenced in a study of cytotoxic CD8 clonotypes in ibrutinib-treated CLL. The table came from immunoSEQ multiplex PCR; TCRdb's copy has only in-frame clones and leaves some out. The sample lists more than 110,000 clones, more than 70% seen once, with 7.5% to 8% in the top ten. Sequencing was performed on PBMCs, taken after 36 months of ibrutinib treatment. These receptors were taken from a human donor with chronic lymphocytic leukemia.

This sequence joins TRBV10-1 and TRBJ2-1; 10 bases align to TRBD2. This CDR3 contains 16 residues. The ends lost 4 bases at V and 3 bases at J; junction bases unmatched: 6. The germline CDR1 and CDR2 sequences are WNHNN and SYGVQD (reference sequence). The CDR3 protein is CASSALAGEVYNEQFF. CDR3 DNA: TGCGCCAGCAGTGCCCTAGCGGGAGAAGTCTACAATGAGCAGTTCTTC.

This clone was seen more than once but under ten times. The chain is built from TRBV30 and TRBJ2-1; 11 nucleotides agree with TRBD2. Unmatched junction bases numbered 9, after V lost 0 bases and J lost 8 bases. CDR3 length: 16 amino acids. Germline loops: CDR1 GTSNPN, CDR2 SVGIG (reference sequence). CDR3 sequence reads: CAWSVRFSGRAYEQFF. CDR3 coding DNA: TGTGCCTGGAGTGTACGCTTTAGCGGGAGGGCCTATGAGCAGTTCTTC.

This clone was detected only a few times. The chain employs TRBV2 and TRBJ1-4; no reliable D call. The CDR3 has 14 residues. Germline V lookup: CDR1 SNHLY, CDR2 FYNNEI. The V end was cut by 3 bases, the J end by 0 bases, with 5 bases between. In DNA, the CDR3 is TGTGCCAGCAGTGACCGACCAACTAATGAAAAACTGTTTTTT. It yields the protein CASSDRPTNEKLFF.

The gene calls are TRBV6-6 and TRBJ2-1, with 12 bases aligning to TRBD2. CDR3 length equals 14 residues. J gave up 7 bases and V 6 bases, and 4 bases lay outside the gene matches. The germline V gene has CDR1 MNHNY and CDR2 SVGAGI (reference sequence). The CDR3 nucleotides read TGTGCCAGCAGACTAGCGGGGGGTAGGAATGAGCAGTTCTTC. Protein: CASRLAGGRNEQFF.

This clone has just one count. J is TRBJ1-2 and V is TRBV11-2; 7 nucleotides agree with TRBD1. V was pared by 5 bases and J by 6 bases, with 18 bases of the junction left unmatched. The germline gives CDR1 SGHAT, CDR2 FQNNGV. The CDR3 loop spans 17 amino acids. The CDR3 spells CASSPLRRQGPRDGYTF. The DNA of the CDR3 is TGTGCCAGCAGCCCCTTACGCAGACAGGGTCCGAGAGATGGCTACACCTTC.

This chain uses TRBV5-4 with TRBJ1-1; the D is unclear. CDR3 length: 12 amino acids. Trimming shortened V by 4 bases and J by 9 bases, and 13 bases separated the two germline ends. Per germline, CDR1 SGHNT and CDR2 YYREEE (reference sequence). The CDR3, as DNA: TGTGCCAGCAGCCACCAGATGCGGAAAGCTTTCTTT. Amino acid sequence: CASSHQMRKAFF.

The chain is built from TRBV18 and TRBJ2-7; 7 bases are shared with TRBD1. The CDR3 length is 14 residues. Germline-derived CDR1 and CDR2 are KGHSH and LQKENI. J lost 3 bases, V lost 1 base, and 3 bases had no gene match. CDR3 sequence reads: CASSPHRGVYEQYF. DNA of the CDR3: TGTGCCAGCTCACCACACAGGGGAGTCTACGAGCAGTACTTC.

The rearrangement links TRBV5-8 to TRBJ2-3, with D perhaps matching TRBD1 or TRBD2 (6 bases each). The CDR3 is 13 amino acids. Germline CDR1 and CDR2: SGHTS and YDEGEE. Trimming left V 1 base short and J 9 bases short, with 12 bases between. The CDR3 is CASSLPGGTTQYF. The DNA of the CDR3 is TGTGCCAGCAGCTTGCCGGGCGGGACAACGCAGTATTTT.

This rearrangement joins TRBV2 to TRBJ1-5, with D unclear. The V end was cut by 5 bases, the J end by 6 bases, with 14 bases between. CDR1 and CDR2 (germline): SNHLY, FYNNEI. This CDR3 has 14 residues. DNA for the CDR3: TGTGCCAGCAGTATACTCCAGTACCCTCAGCCCCAGCATTTT. This codes for CASSILQYPQPQHF.

The chain carries TRBV4-1 and TRBJ2-7; the D gene is possibly TRBD1 (5 bases). The length of the CDR3 is 14 residues. V lost 1 base, J lost 7 bases, and 14 bases lay in between. Germline CDR1 and CDR2: MGHRA and YSYEKL. CDR3 DNA: TGCGCCAGCAGCCAAGTAGTGAAGGGGAATGAGCAGTACTTC. Its protein product is CASSQVVKGNEQYF.

Regarding this clone: In the same sample, other DNA sequences code for this CDR3. In nucleotides, the CDR3 is TGTGCCAGCTCACCTACAGGCTCTGGGGCCAACGTCCTGACTTTC. Residues: CASSPTGSGANVLTF. V and J are TRBV18 and TRBJ2-6; D might be TRBD1 (5 bases). Germline lookup yields CDR1 KGHSH and CDR2 LQKENI. CDR3 length equals 15 residues. V lost 3 bases, J lost 0 bases, and 6 bases lay in between.

The sample holds one count of this clone. The CDR3 DNA is TGTGCCAGCAGCAGCGCCGGGACAGGGAGAGAGACCCAGTACTTC. Translating gives CASSSAGTGRETQYF. The genes are TRBV6-5 and TRBJ2-5; 9 bases are shared with TRBD1. V lost 6 bases and J lost 4; bases outside the gene matches: 9. The CDR3 has 15 residues. The germline CDR1 and CDR2 sequences are MNHEY and SVGAGI.

This rearrangement joins TRBV11-3 to TRBJ2-1; TRBD1 agrees at 12 bases. J gave up 7 bases and V 3 bases, and 10 bases lay outside the gene matches. Germline CDR1 SGHNT, CDR2 YENEEA. The CDR3 extends over 17 amino acids. As DNA, the CDR3 is TGTGCCAGCAGCTTGGATGGGAAGGGACAGGGGGCTAATGAGCAGTTCTTC. It encodes CASSLDGKGQGANEQFF.

The CDR3 nucleotides read TGTGCCATCAGGGTGACAGGGGGCCTTAGTGGGGAGCAGTACTTC. It encodes CAIRVTGGLSGEQYF. The rearrangement links TRBV10-3 to TRBJ2-7; 10 nucleotides align to TRBD1. Germline V lookup: CDR1 ENHRY, CDR2 SYGVKD. The CDR3 consists of 15 residues. The trim removed 6 bases at V and 7 bases at J, leaving 12 bases unmatched.

The chain employs TRBV28 and TRBJ1-1; no firm D call. The CDR3 is made up of 12 amino acids. The germline V gene has CDR1 MDHEN and CDR2 SYDVKM. Trimming took 2 bases from V and 5 from J, leaving 6 bases between them. The CDR3 here is CASSLGWTEAFF. The CDR3 DNA reads TGTGCCAGCAGTTTAGGGTGGACTGAAGCTTTCTTT.

This sequence joins TRBV25-1 and TRBJ1-5; TRBD1 matches 7 bases. Germline-derived CDR1 and CDR2 are MGHDK and SYGVNS. J was trimmed by 3 bases and V by 1 base; bases with no gene match: 9. The CDR3 runs 17 residues. For the CDR3, the DNA is TGTGCCAGCAGTGAATCGGCGGGGACAGCCTCCAATCAGCCCCAGCATTTT. This sequence encodes CASSESAGTASNQPQHF.

CDR3 DNA: TGCAGCGTTGAAGATTTAGGGATGGGTGGCTACACCTTC. This gives the protein CSVEDLGMGGYTF. This chain connects TRBV29-1 to TRBJ1-2; D gene unclear. Germline-derived CDR1 and CDR2 are SQVTM and ANQGSEA. This CDR3 has 13 residues. Trimming shortened V by 0 bases and J by 7 bases, and 12 bases separated the two germline ends.

The chain recombines TRBV28 with TRBJ2-1; 11 bases agree with TRBD2. CDR3 length: 19 amino acids. Germline CDR1 MDHEN, CDR2 SYDVKM. With V trimmed by 2 bases and J by 8 bases, 17 bases remained unmatched. CDR3 amino acids: CASSLLAGGRRRVEYEQFF. The CDR3 DNA sequence: TGTGCCAGCAGTTTACTAGCGGGGGGCCGACGACGTGTCGAGTATGAGCAGTTCTTC.

This clone was seen only a few times. This sequence joins TRBV21-1 and TRBJ1-2; the DNA was not compared with TRBD1, the D call given in the table. TRBV21-1 is annotated as a pseudogene. The CDR3 is 14 amino acids. DNA of the CDR3: TGTGCCAGCAGCAAAGACAGGAAACCTTATGGCTACACCTTC. Translation: CASSKDRKPYGYTF.

CDR3 sequence (DNA): TGTGCCAGCAGTTATTCTACCGGGACAGGGTACCACGAGCAGTACTTC. Translated: CASSYSTGTGYHEQYF. The chain has TRBV6-5 and TRBJ2-7, with TRBD1 identical over 9 bases. CDR3 length: 16 residues. CDR1 and CDR2 from the germline V gene are MNHEY and SVGAGI. The trim removed 3 bases at V and 5 bases at J, leaving 11 bases unmatched.

The V gene is TRBV7-6, the J gene TRBJ2-1; 9 nucleotides align to TRBD2. J lost 12 bases, V lost 4 bases, and 4 bases had no gene match. Germline V gene lookup returns CDR1 SGHVS and CDR2 FNYEAQ. CDR3 size: 12 residues. CDR3 loop: CASSSFSGGQFF. The CDR3, as DNA: TGTGCCAGCAGCTCCTTTAGCGGGGGGCAGTTCTTC.

This rearrangement joins TRBV2 to TRBJ2-7, with 10 bases identical to TRBD1. CDR3 length: 14 amino acids. Germline CDR1 is SNHLY and CDR2 is FYNNEI. With V trimmed by 4 bases and J by 5 bases, 5 bases remained unmatched. The CDR3 reads CASSGGQGWNEQYF. CDR3 nucleotide sequence: TGTGCCAGCAGTGGGGGACAGGGGTGGAACGAGCAGTACTTC.

The genes are TRBV5-1 and TRBJ2-7; D gene uncertain. This CDR3 region has 13 residues. V was shortened by 0 bases and J by 3 bases, with 7 bases between the two germline ends. CDR1 and CDR2 (germline): SGHRS, YFSETQ. In DNA, the CDR3 is TGCGCCAGCAGCTTGGGGATCCGCTACGAGCAGTACTTC. It yields the protein CASSLGIRYEQYF.

This chain joins TRBV5-1 and TRBJ1-1, with D perhaps TRBD1 (5 bases). V shed 1 base and J shed 1 base, with 26 bases lying between them. The CDR3 loop spans 20 amino acids. Germline V gene data show CDR1 as SGHRS and CDR2 as YFSETQ. CDR3 bases: TGCGCCAGCAGCTTGTCAGAGTCTGGGGGATCCCTTCCCCCGAACACTGAAGCTTTCTTT. This translates into CASSLSESGGSLPPNTEAFF.

V and J are TRBV13 and TRBJ1-4; D is unresolved. The CDR3 sequence is 15 residues long. Germline V gene data show CDR1 as PRHDT and CDR2 as FYEKMQ (reference sequence). Trimming took off 2 bases at V and 7 bases at J, with 14 bases between the two ends. CDR3: CASSLYGEESEKLFF. CDR3 nucleotides: TGTGCCAGCAGCTTATACGGCGAGGAGAGTGAAAAACTGTTTTTT. Variable domain in full (rest from reference TRBV13 and TRBJ1-4): AAGVIQSPRHLIKEKRETATLKCYPIPRHDTVYWYQQGPGQDPQFLISFYEKMQSDKGSIPDRFSAQQFSDYHSELNMSSLELGDSALYFCASSLYGEESEKLFFGSGTQLSVL.

In this sample, this clone turned up a few times. The chain links TRBV30 to TRBJ1-5; no clear D. CDR3 length: 14 amino acids. V was pared by 0 bases and J by 0 bases, with 6 bases between. The V gene's germline CDR1 is GTSNPN and CDR2 SVGIG (reference sequence). As DNA, the CDR3 is TGTGCCTGGAGTGTACGTGTTAGCAATCAGCCCCAGCATTTT. Translated, it gives CAWSVRVSNQPQHF.

This clone came up once. J is TRBJ2-3 and V is TRBV25-1, with a tentative D call TRBD1 (5 bases). CDR1 and CDR2 (germline): MGHDK, SYGVNS. Trimming pared 6 bases from V and 1 base from J, leaving 14 bases between. The CDR3 contains 15 residues. CDR3 bases: TGTGCCAGCAGCCACAGGAAAATCGGCACAGATACGCAGTATTTT. Its translation is CASSHRKIGTDTQYF.

The rearrangement links TRBV19 to TRBJ1-2; 7 bases match TRBD1. Per germline, CDR1 LNHDA and CDR2 SQIVND (reference sequence). Trimming cost V 1 base and J 5 bases; bases outside gene matches: 4. CDR3 length: 14 residues. The CDR3 loop is CASSIVQGRYGYTF. CDR3 bases: TGTGCCAGTAGTATAGTACAGGGGCGTTATGGCTACACCTTC.

The chain links TRBV5-6 to TRBJ2-5; D is possibly TRBD1 (5 bases). The CDR3 is made up of 18 amino acids. V lost 2 bases and J lost 4, with 24 bases in between. Per germline, CDR1 SGHDT and CDR2 YYEEEE. The CDR3 reads CASSFSLARVRASETQYF. In DNA form, the CDR3 reads TGTGCCAGCAGCTTTAGCTTAGCTCGGGTCAGGGCGTCAGAGACCCAGTACTTC.

V usage is TRBV2 and J usage is TRBJ1-2; 9 bases agree with TRBD1. The CDR3 spans 12 residues. J gave up 5 bases and V 6 bases, and 1 base lay outside the gene matches. Germline values: CDR1 SNHLY, CDR2 FYNNEI. The CDR3 is CASRTGGYGYTF. The CDR3 DNA reads as TGTGCCAGCAGGACAGGGGGTTATGGCTACACCTTC.

DNA for the CDR3: TGTGCCTGGAAAGGGCGGGCCTACAATGAGCAGTTCTTC. It yields the protein CAWKGRAYNEQFF. V is TRBV30 and J is TRBJ2-1, with TRBD2 as a possible D gene (5 bases). V lost 4 bases, J lost 2 bases, and 9 bases lay in between. This CDR3 spans 13 amino acids. CDR1 GTSNPN and CDR2 SVGIG come from the germline V gene (reference sequence).

V gene TRBV29-1 combines with J gene TRBJ1-3; D is unresolved. The germline V gene encodes CDR1 SQVTM and CDR2 ANQGSEA. The V end was cut by 3 bases, the J end by 3 bases, with 6 bases between. The CDR3 loop spans 12 amino acids. The CDR3 protein is CSVDGHGNTIYF. The CDR3, as DNA: TGCAGCGTTGACGGTCATGGAAACACCATATATTTT.